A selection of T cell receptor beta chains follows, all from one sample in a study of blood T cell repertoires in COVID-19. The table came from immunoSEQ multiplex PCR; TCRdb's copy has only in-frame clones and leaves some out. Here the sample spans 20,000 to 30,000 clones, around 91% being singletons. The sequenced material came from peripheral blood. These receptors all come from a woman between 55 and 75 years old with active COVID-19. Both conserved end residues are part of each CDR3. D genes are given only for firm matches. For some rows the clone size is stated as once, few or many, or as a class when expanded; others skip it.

TGTGCCAGCAGCTTAGCGGAGGGCAATCAGCCCCAGCATTTT CASSLAEGNQPQHF TRBV7-6 few TRBJ1-5 NA
TGTGCCAGCAGTGACGGGGGGTACCAAGAGACCCAGTACTTC CASSDGGYQETQYF TRBV2 NA TRBJ2-5 TRBD2
TGTGCCAGCAGCTTAGTTTCGGATCAGCCCCAGCATTTT CASSLVSDQPQHF TRBV11-2 NA TRBJ1-5 NA
TGCAGCGCTCCGCAGGCTACCAGATACAATGAGCAGTTCTTC CSAPQATRYNEQFF TRBV29-1 NA TRBJ2-1 NA
TGTGCCAGCAGCGAACTTCCCGGGATCGGCACAGATACGCAGTATTTT CASSELPGIGTDTQYF TRBV5-6 NA TRBJ2-3 NA
TGTGCCAGCAGCTTCATGAACACTGAAGCTTTCTTT CASSFMNTEAFF TRBV11-2 few TRBJ1-1 NA
TGCGCCAGCAGCTTGGGACAGACAGGTCAGCCCCAGCATTTT CASSLGQTGQPQHF TRBV5-1 NA TRBJ1-5 NA
TGTGCCAGCAGCTTCGGTTCATTCAGGGGCAATGAGCAGTTCTTC CASSFGSFRGNEQFF TRBV7-9 NA TRBJ2-1 NA
TGTGCCTGGAGTGCGGGACAGGGGGCGCTTCTTGCGGCTTTCTTT CAWSAGQGALLAAFF TRBV30 NA TRBJ1-1 TRBD1
TGTGCCAGCAGTTTCTCCCTCGGGACAGGGGCAGGTGGCTACACCTTC CASSFSLGTGAGGYTF TRBV28 NA TRBJ1-2 TRBD1
TGTGCCAGCACCCGCGGGGGAGCGCAGGTGGGAGGGGAGCTGTTTTTT CASTRGGAQVGGELFF TRBV3-1/TRBV3-2 NA TRBJ2-2 TRBD2
TGTGCCAGCAGCCTCTCGGGGAACACTGAAGCTTTCTTT CASSLSGNTEAFF TRBV14 NA TRBJ1-1 NA
TGTGCCAGCAGCTCGGGACTAGCGGCAAACTACAATGAGCAGTTCTTC CASSSGLAANYNEQFF TRBV5-4 NA TRBJ2-1 TRBD2
TGTGCCAGCAGCTTATGGTGGAGGGGGACCCAGTACTTC CASSLWWRGTQYF TRBV7-9 once TRBJ2-5 NA
TGTGCCAGCAGCTTCGCCCGGGGGGTTGAGCAGTTCTTC CASSFARGVEQFF TRBV7-8 NA TRBJ2-1 TRBD2
TGTGCCAGCAGTAAACTAGCGGGAGGGGTCCTTGGCAAAAACATTCAGTACTTC CASSKLAGGVLGKNIQYF TRBV27 NA TRBJ2-4 TRBD2
TGCGCCAGCCTGAAGACAGCTAGCACAGATACGCAGTATTTT CASLKTASTDTQYF TRBV10-2 NA TRBJ2-3 NA
TGTGCCAGTAGTATAGTTGCTAGCGGGAGAAACAATGAGCAGTTCTTC CASSIVASGRNNEQFF TRBV19 NA TRBJ2-1 TRBD2
TGTGCCAGCAGCCCCTGGACTAGCGGATACAATGAGCAGTTCTTC CASSPWTSGYNEQFF TRBV7-8 NA TRBJ2-1 TRBD2
TGTGCCAGCGGACCCGGGACTAGCGGGAGAGGGAATGAGCAGTTCTTC CASGPGTSGRGNEQFF TRBV27 NA TRBJ2-1 TRBD2
TGTGCCAGCAGCTTTCGAACGACAGCGACAAACTATGGCTACACCTTC CASSFRTTATNYGYTF TRBV7-2 NA TRBJ1-2 NA
TGCGCCAGCACCTTCCTCGTAAATCCCTACGAGCAGTACTTC CASTFLVNPYEQYF TRBV23-1 NA TRBJ2-7 NA
TGTGCCAGCAGCTACCGACAGGGGTGGACTGAAGCTTTCTTT CASSYRQGWTEAFF TRBV11-1 NA TRBJ1-1 TRBD1
TGTGCCAGCAGCTTAGCGGGACTAGCGGGAACTTGGGAGCTGTTTTTT CASSLAGLAGTWELFF TRBV7-8 NA TRBJ2-2 TRBD2
TGTGCCAGCTCACCCGGACAGGGCGCTGAAGCTTTCTTT CASSPGQGAEAFF TRBV18 NA TRBJ1-1 TRBD1
TGTGCCAGCCTAGAGCAACGCGGCACCGGGGAGCTGTTTTTT CASLEQRGTGELFF TRBV7-2 NA TRBJ2-2 NA
TGTGCCAGCAGCTTAAGGACCGGGACGCGGGGGGGAAAACTGTTTTTT CASSLRTGTRGGKLFF TRBV7-2 NA TRBJ1-4 NA
TGTGCCAGTCTCCCGCGACAGGGGGTCTCTGGGGCCAACGTCCTGACTTTC CASLPRQGVSGANVLTF TRBV19 NA TRBJ2-6 TRBD1
TGTGCCAGCAGTGGTCGAGCGGGAGGTGGGGGGGTAACTAGCACAGATACGCAGTATTTT CASSGRAGGGGVTSTDTQYF TRBV6-1 NA TRBJ2-3 TRBD2
TGCAGCGTTGGGACAGGCACAGATACGCAGTATTTT CSVGTGTDTQYF TRBV29-1 NA TRBJ2-3 NA
TGTGCCAGCAGTTCCCCGAGGCAGGGGGCGCAGGGGGCCGAGACCCAGTACTTC CASSSPRQGAQGAETQYF TRBV27 NA TRBJ2-5 TRBD1
TGTGCCAGCAGCCCCGGGACAGGGACCGCTGAAGCTTTCTTT CASSPGTGTAEAFF TRBV11-3 NA TRBJ1-1 TRBD1
TGTGCCAGCAGTTGGCTCTTTGGTGAGCAGTTCTTC CASSWLFGEQFF TRBV6-2/TRBV6-3 NA TRBJ2-1 NA
TGTGCCAGCAGTGAAGGTCAAGACAGGGGAACTCAGCCCCAGCATTTT CASSEGQDRGTQPQHF TRBV6-1 NA TRBJ1-5 TRBD1
TGTGCCAGCAGCCAAGCGGGAGGGGGCACCGGGGAGCTGTTTTTT CASSQAGGGTGELFF TRBV7-2 NA TRBJ2-2 TRBD2
TGTGCCAGCAGCCAAGATTCCGCGGGGAGGGATTTT CASSQDSAGRDF TRBV14 NA TRBJ2-3 TRBD2
TGTGGGCCACAGGGCACAGATACGCAGTATTTT CGPQGTDTQYF TRBV12-2 NA TRBJ2-3 NA
TGTGCCACGCAGGGTGGTATGGGGTATGGCTACACCTTC CATQGGMGYGYTF TRBV10-3 NA TRBJ1-2 NA
TGCGCCAGCAGCACTAGCGGGAGCATTTACGAGCAGTACTTC CASSTSGSIYEQYF TRBV10-2 NA TRBJ2-7 TRBD2
TGTGCCAGCAGGTTAGCGGGAGCACAGTATGAGCAGTTCTTC CASRLAGAQYEQFF TRBV28 NA TRBJ2-1 TRBD2
TGTGCCAGCAGTTCCCCTCGTTTAGCCGGAAACACCATATATTTT CASSSPRLAGNTIYF TRBV28 NA TRBJ1-3 NA
TGCGCCAGCAGCCTCATAGGGGGGGTCAATCAGCCCCAGCATTTT CASSLIGGVNQPQHF TRBV5-1 few TRBJ1-5 NA
TGTGCCACCAGTGATTCCAACCAAGAGACCCAGTACTTC CATSDSNQETQYF TRBV24-1 NA TRBJ2-5 NA